This record covers a single T cell receptor beta chain. What it binds is unknown. PCR amplification relied on 60 Vbeta primers (plus 13 Jbeta primers). The repertoire was sequenced with immunoSEQ multiplex PCR; TCRdb's copy has only in-frame clones and lacks some. The sample contains over 75,000 clones, about three quarters of which appear only once. Likely unrecorded immune exposures existed in these nominally healthy donors. These data are taken from a study of cytomegalovirus exposure and HLA in healthy donors. Study results and limitations: CMV serostatus alone was available as immune exposure information.

The material sequenced was PBMCs. The TCR originated in a female donor in good health and CMV-seronegative.

CDR3 DNA: TGTGCCAGCAGTTCCACCGGGGGAATCGGTGGTCAGCCCCAGCATTTT. Translation gives CASSSTGGIGGQPQHF. V gene TRBV6-5 combines with J gene TRBJ1-5, with D possibly being TRBD1 (5 bases). CDR3 length: 16 amino acids. Germline V gene data show CDR1 as MNHEY and CDR2 as SVGAGI. V was trimmed by 4 bases and J by 6 bases, leaving 19 bases between them.